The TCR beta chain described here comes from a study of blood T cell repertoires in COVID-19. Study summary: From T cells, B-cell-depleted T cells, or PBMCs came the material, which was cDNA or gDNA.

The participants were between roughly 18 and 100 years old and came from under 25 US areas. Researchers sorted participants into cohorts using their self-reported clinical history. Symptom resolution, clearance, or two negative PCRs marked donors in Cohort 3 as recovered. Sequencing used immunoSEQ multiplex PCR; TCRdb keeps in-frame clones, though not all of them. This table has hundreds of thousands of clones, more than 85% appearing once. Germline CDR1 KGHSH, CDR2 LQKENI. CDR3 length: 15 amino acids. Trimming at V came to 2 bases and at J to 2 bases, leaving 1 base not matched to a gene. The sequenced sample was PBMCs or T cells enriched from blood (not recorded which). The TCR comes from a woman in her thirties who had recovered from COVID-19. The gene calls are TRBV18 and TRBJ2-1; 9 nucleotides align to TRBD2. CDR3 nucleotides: TGTGCCAGCTCACCAAGCGGGAGGACCTACAATGAGCAGTTCTTC. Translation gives CASSPSGRTYNEQFF. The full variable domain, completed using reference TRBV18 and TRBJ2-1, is NAGVMQNPRHLVRRRGQEARLRCSPMKGHSHVYWYRQLPEEGLKFMVYLQKENIIDESGMPKERFSAEFPKEGPSILRIQQVVRGDSAAYFCASSPSGRTYNEQFFGPGTRLTVL.